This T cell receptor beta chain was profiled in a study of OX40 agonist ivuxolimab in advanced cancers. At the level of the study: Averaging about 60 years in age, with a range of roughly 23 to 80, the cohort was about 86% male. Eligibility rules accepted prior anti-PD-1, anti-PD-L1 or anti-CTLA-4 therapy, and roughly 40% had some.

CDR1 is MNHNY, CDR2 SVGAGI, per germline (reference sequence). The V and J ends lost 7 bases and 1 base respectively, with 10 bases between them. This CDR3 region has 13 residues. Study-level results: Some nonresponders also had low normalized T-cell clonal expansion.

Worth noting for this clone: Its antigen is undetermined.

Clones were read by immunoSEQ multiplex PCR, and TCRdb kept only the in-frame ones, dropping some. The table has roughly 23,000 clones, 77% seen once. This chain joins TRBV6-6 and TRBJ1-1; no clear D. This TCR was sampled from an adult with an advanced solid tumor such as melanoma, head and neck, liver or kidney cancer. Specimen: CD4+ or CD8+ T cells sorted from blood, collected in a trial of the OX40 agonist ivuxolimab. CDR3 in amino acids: CASTLGRNTEAFF. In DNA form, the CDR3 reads TGTGCCAGCACCCTAGGGCGGAACACTGAAGCTTTCTTT.